These 6 T cell receptor beta chains share one sample of origin, sequenced in a study of T cells in Graves' hyperthyroidism and ophthalmopathy. TCR beta CDR3 regions were amplified from RNA transcripts. The HTBI primer set served for first-round RT-PCR of the TCR CDR3. Each CDR3 protein gets one entry after TCRdb re-called the multiplex PCR reads with MiXCR. Of around 540,000 distinct CDR3 sequences listed, around 46% are singletons. The sample consisted of peripheral blood or thyroid tissue (not recorded which). These receptors all stem from a woman aged 18-30 years with Graves' hyperthyroidism.

This sequence joins TRBV11-2 and TRBJ1-2; tentative D call: TRBD1 (6 bases). Deletions cut 1 base from V and 3 bases from J, with 12 bases between. This CDR3 contains 15 residues. Germline V gene lookup returns CDR1 SGHAT and CDR2 FQNNGV. The CDR3 sequence is CASSLGTGMYYGYTF. The CDR3 region has the DNA TGTGCCAGCAGCTTAGGTACAGGGATGTACTATGGCTACACCTTC.

This clonotype was detected only a few times. V is TRBV29-1 and J is TRBJ2-2; 8 bases align to TRBD2. Germline V CDR1 and CDR2: SQVTM, ANQGSEA. CDR3 length: 16 amino acids. V dropped 4 bases and J dropped 3; count of bases not matched to a gene: 10. The CDR3 spells CSVVLPSGPDTGELFF. The CDR3, as DNA: TGCAGCGTTGTCCTACCTAGCGGGCCCGACACCGGGGAGCTGTTTTTT.

For the CDR3, the DNA is TGTGCCATCGGACCGAACTCCTACGAGCAGTACTTC. This sequence encodes CAIGPNSYEQYF. The chain combines TRBV6-1 with TRBJ2-7; the D is unclear. This CDR3 has 12 amino acids. Trimming removed 10 bases at V and 0 bases at J, with 10 bases between. CDR1 and CDR2 (germline): MNHNS, SASEGT.

The gene calls are TRBV24-1 and TRBJ1-2; TRBD1 agrees at 7 bases. Germline V gene data show CDR1 as KGHDR and CDR2 as SFDVKD. The CDR3 runs to 13 residues. V lost 6 bases, J lost 3 bases, and 3 bases stayed unmatched. CDR3 coding DNA: TGTGCCACCAGTAGTGACAGGGACTATGGCTACACCTTC. This translates into CATSSDRDYGYTF.

The V call is TRBV12-5, the J call TRBJ1-5; D remains unclear. This CDR3 region has 13 residues. The V gene lost 0 bases and the J gene lost 5 bases, with 5 bases spanning the gap. CDR1 LGHNT and CDR2 FRNRAP come from the germline V gene. CDR3 region: CASGLVEDQPQHF. In DNA form, the CDR3 reads TGTGCTAGTGGTTTGGTAGAAGATCAGCCCCAGCATTTT. The variable domain in full, completed from reference TRBV12-5 and TRBJ1-5, reads DARVTQTPRHKVTEMGQEVTMRCQPILGHNTVFWYRQTMMQGLELLAYFRNRAPLDDSGMPKDRFSAEMPDATLATLKIQPSEPRDSAVYFCASGLVEDQPQHFGDGTRLSIL.

The V and J genes are TRBV12-3 or TRBV12-4 and TRBJ1-2; D is unclear. The CDR3 runs to 15 residues. V was trimmed by 6 bases and J by 3 bases, leaving 17 bases between them. CDR3 in amino acids: CASSPTRIYHYGYTF. The DNA of the CDR3 is TGTGCCAGCAGCCCTACTAGAATCTACCACTATGGCTACACCTTC.